This is a list of T cell receptor beta chains from one sample in a study of graft-versus-host responses after intestinal transplantation. Their target antigens are unknown. The protocol was immunoSEQ multiplex PCR, while the TCRdb copy is restricted to in-frame clones and leaves out a portion. The sample holds nearly 95,000 clones, 93% seen once. The sequenced sample was unstimulated CD8+ T cells sorted from spleen or lymph node cells, obtained before intestinal transplant. These TCRs come from a human donor who received an intestinal transplant. The conserved cysteine and the conserved F or W are not part of the CDR3 here.

j_call,v_call,cdr3_aa
TRBJ1-1,TRBV10-3,AISELGSMNTEAF
TRBJ2-1,TRBV29-1,SVVLAGGYNEQF
TRBJ1-1,TRBV2,ASSGTGDGNTEAF
TRBJ2-3,TRBV7-7,AGSETVGSGGDTQY
TRBJ2-3,TRBV30,AWNGGAASTDTQY
TRBJ2-7,TRBV27,ASGGSRSEQY
TRBJ2-1,TRBV27,ASSLSGGFSNEQF
TRBJ2-7,TRBV7-9,ASSPRGGDEQY
TRBJ1-1,TRBV4-1,ASSQVGQVSEAF
TRBJ2-3,TRBV9,ASSVEGRGLTDTQY
TRBJ2-6,TRBV7-9,ASSQAGGGPSGANVLT
TRBJ1-1,TRBV10-3,AISESMGAPEAF
TRBJ2-2,TRBV4-3,ASSQDGGGNANTGELF
TRBJ2-7,TRBV18,ASSPEGQILSLY
TRBJ2-6,TRBV19,ASSTGGGGGANVLT
TRBJ1-5,TRBV10-1,ASRETGRDQPQH
TRBJ2-7,TRBV13,ASSLARETGLSPYEQY
TRBJ2-3,TRBV2,ASRVRGGGTDTQY
TRBJ2-1,TRBV4-3,ASSQSLMVVAGGRRNNEQF
TRBJ2-7,TRBV13,ASSLQGADPYEQY
TRBJ1-4,TRBV11-2,ASSLGGGPTNEKLF
TRBJ2-7,TRBV9,ASSTGTGSEQY
TRBJ1-1,TRBV27,ASRNDAGDSTMNTEAF
TRBJ1-1,TRBV5-6,ASSLGAGWTEAF
TRBJ2-3,TRBV5-1,ASSFGEIRGTLSSTDTQY
TRBJ1-6,TRBV27,ASTRRGGLGESPLH
TRBJ2-1,TRBV7-6,ASSLASGGDEQF
TRBJ1-4,TRBV27,ASSLSGQGYEKLF
TRBJ2-7,TRBV27,ASSYASSYEQY
TRBJ1-2,TRBV19,ASSISRSGSGYT
TRBJ2-7,TRBV6-5,ASKPGTGLHEQY
TRBJ1-2,TRBV19,ASTPGQDYGYT
TRBJ1-5,TRBV7-9,ASSLGQGTKGNQPQH
TRBJ1-4,TRBV7-8,ASSPLWGRNNEKLF
TRBJ2-2,TRBV30,AWCWTESTGELF
TRBJ2-7,TRBV19,ASSTGQGIDEQY
TRBJ1-5,TRBV4-3,ASSQDLNSNQPQH
TRBJ2-7,TRBV19,ASSKRDRGEQY
TRBJ1-2,TRBV27,ASSLQGNYGYT
TRBJ2-7,TRBV10-3,ATSLAGAFYEQY
TRBJ2-7,TRBV27,ASSLSYGRTYEQY
TRBJ1-1,TRBV27,ASSLWGGSAEAF
TRBJ2-7,TRBV11-2,ASSLFPGSSYEQY
TRBJ1-1,TRBV6-5,ASSPGIAEAF
TRBJ2-3,TRBV19,ASSSPAGGGPDTQY